Below are 32 T cell receptor beta chains sequenced from a single sample in a study of cytomegalovirus exposure and HLA in healthy donors. PCR involved 60 Vbeta and 13 Jbeta primers. Repertoires were generated with immunoSEQ multiplex PCR, while TCRdb's copy carries only in-frame clones and drops some. The table has around 140,000 clones, 65% to 85% seen once. The source material was PBMCs. These receptors all come from a male donor in good health and CMV-seronegative.

The J gene is TRBJ2-1, the V gene TRBV5-1, with unresolved D. Germline CDR1 and CDR2: SGHRS and YFSETQ. The CDR3 extends over 14 amino acids. V lost 7 bases and J 0 bases, leaving 11 bases between the germline ends. CDR3: CASFEADSYNEQFF. The CDR3 nucleotides read TGCGCCAGCTTCGAGGCAGACTCCTACAATGAGCAGTTCTTC.

This clone showed up just once. V is TRBV19 and J is TRBJ1-2; no clear D. The CDR3 covers 12 residues. The V gene lost 5 bases and the J gene lost 4 bases, with 8 bases spanning the gap. Germline V gives CDR1 LNHDA, CDR2 SQIVND (reference sequence). CDR3 sequence (DNA): TGTGCCAGTAGTGGCGGGATCTATGGCTACACCTTC. Its protein is CASSGGIYGYTF.

Remarks on this clone: This specimen includes other DNA sequences encoding the same CDR3. V is TRBV2 and J is TRBJ1-5; D may be TRBD1 (5 bases). The germline gives CDR1 SNHLY, CDR2 FYNNEI. The CDR3 spans 15 residues. V lost 1 base and J 2 bases, leaving 9 bases between the germline ends. In DNA form, the CDR3 reads TGTGCCAGCAGTGAAGGCAGGGCCCGCAATCAGCCCCAGCATTTT. It yields the protein CASSEGRARNQPQHF.

Only a few counts were recorded for this clone. This chain connects TRBV5-6 to TRBJ2-2, with D perhaps matching TRBD2 (5 bases). V lost 4 bases and J lost 0, with 7 bases in between. Germline V lookup: CDR1 SGHDT, CDR2 YYEEEE. This CDR3 contains 14 residues. The chain's CDR3 is CASSVGANTGELFF. Here the CDR3 DNA reads TGTGCCAGCAGCGTGGGAGCGAACACCGGGGAGCTGTTTTTT.

The chain joins TRBV5-6 to TRBJ2-1, with 7 bases that match TRBD1. The CDR3 length is 17 residues. The junction had 7 bases not matched to a gene; V was cut back by 1 base and J by 0 bases. Germline values: CDR1 SGHDT, CDR2 YYEEEE. The CDR3 loop reads CASSLSRGGSSYNEQFF. The DNA for the CDR3 is TGTGCCAGCAGCTTGAGCCGAGGGGGCAGCTCCTACAATGAGCAGTTCTTC.

The V and J genes are TRBV6-1 and TRBJ1-1; tentatively, D is TRBD1 (5 bases). Germline loops: CDR1 MNHNS, CDR2 SASEGT. CDR3 size: 17 residues. V was pared by 3 bases and J by 2 bases, with 19 bases between. CDR3 protein: CASSEVKRGISNTEAFF. CDR3 nucleotides: TGTGCCAGCAGTGAGGTTAAACGGGGGATTTCCAACACTGAAGCTTTCTTT.

The table lists this clone with a few counts. The CDR3: CASSLRTGANYGYTF. The CDR3, as DNA: TGTGCCAGCAGCCTCCGGACAGGAGCCAACTATGGCTACACCTTC. This sequence joins TRBV11-2 and TRBJ1-2; 7 positions agree with TRBD1. The germline V gene has CDR1 SGHAT and CDR2 FQNNGV. V lost 5 bases and J lost 2; bases outside the gene matches: 8. This CDR3 contains 15 residues.

This clone was seen a handful of times. The chain's CDR3 is CASSTLPTGNYGYTF. CDR3 sequence (DNA): TGTGCCAGTAGTACCCTCCCGACAGGGAACTATGGCTACACCTTC. V usage is TRBV19 and J usage is TRBJ1-2; 7 bases match TRBD1. This CDR3 has 15 amino acids. CDR1 is LNHDA and CDR2 is SQIVND in the germline V gene (reference sequence). The V and J ends lost 4 bases and 2 bases, in that order; junction bases with no gene match: 7.

The genes are TRBV18 and TRBJ2-7; 9 bases are a match to TRBD1. The CDR3 extends over 15 amino acids. CDR1 and CDR2 (germline): KGHSH, LQKENI. V trimming: 4 bases; J trimming: 6 bases; junction bases outside the gene matches: 10. The CDR3 bases are TGTGCCAGCTCACTACCGGGACAGGGCCTCCTCGAGCAGTACTTC. This translates into CASSLPGQGLLEQYF.

The V and J genes are TRBV5-6 and TRBJ1-4; D is ambiguous. Germline V CDR1 and CDR2: SGHDT, YYEEEE. CDR3 length: 14 amino acids. The V end was cut by 1 base, the J end by 8 bases, with 12 bases between. The CDR3 nucleotides read TGTGCCAGCAGCTTGTTTCAGGTTAACGAAAAACTGTTTTTT. It codes for CASSLFQVNEKLFF.

This clone has only a few counts. The chain couples TRBV5-1 to TRBJ2-7; D is uncertain. CDR3 size: 13 residues. V lost 7 bases and J 0 bases, leaving 11 bases between the germline ends. CDR1 SGHRS and CDR2 YFSETQ come from the germline V gene. CDR3 sequence: CASRFPRSYEQYF. The DNA of the CDR3 is TGCGCCAGCCGGTTCCCCCGCTCCTACGAGCAGTACTTC.

The CDR3 region has the DNA TGTGCCAGCAGCGGTGAGGGCTATCAGCCCCAGCATTTT. Residues: CASSGEGYQPQHF. This chain links TRBV2 with TRBJ1-5; D remains unclear. The CDR3 has 13 amino acids. The germline gives CDR1 SNHLY, CDR2 FYNNEI. V was cut by 6 bases and J by 5 bases, with 11 bases left in between. The whole variable domain, filled in from reference TRBV2 and TRBJ1-5, reads EPEVTQTPSHQVTQMGQEVILRCVPISNHLYFYWYRQILGQKVEFLVSFYNNEISEKSEIFDDQFSVERPDGSNFTLKIRSTKLEDSAMYFCASSGEGYQPQHFGDGTRLSIL.

The rearrangement uses TRBV13 and TRBJ1-3; D call uncertain. V was cut by 3 bases and J by 2 bases, with 5 bases left in between. Per germline, CDR1 PRHDT and CDR2 FYEKMQ (reference sequence). CDR3 length: 13 amino acids. CDR3 amino acids: CASSFGTGNTIYF. Written as DNA, the CDR3 is TGTGCCAGCAGCTTTGGCACTGGAAACACCATATATTTT.

This sequence joins TRBV27 and TRBJ2-3; possible D gene TRBD2, 7 bases. V gave up 5 bases and J gave up 2 bases, with 17 bases separating them. CDR3 length equals 16 residues. CDR1 is MNHEY, CDR2 SMNVEV, per germline (reference sequence). The CDR3, as DNA: TGTGCCAGCAGTCCCCGGGGGGCCATTCCCACAGATACGCAGTATTTT. This encodes CASSPRGAIPTDTQYF.

This clone has a handful of counts. The rearrangement links TRBV30 to TRBJ2-6; 8 nucleotides line up with TRBD1. With 5 bases clipped from V and 3 bases from J, the junction kept 0 bases outside the gene matches. The CDR3 length is 13 residues. Germline V gene sequence: CDR1 GTSNPN, CDR2 SVGIG (reference sequence). The CDR3 here is CAWGQGGANVLTF. CDR3 nucleotide sequence: TGTGCCTGGGGACAGGGTGGGGCCAACGTCCTGACTTTC.

On this clone: At the DNA level, this CDR3 is encoded by other sequences in the same sample as well. The chain links TRBV7-9 to TRBJ2-2; tentative D call: TRBD1 (6 bases). The CDR3 is 15 amino acids. Per the germline V gene, CDR1 is SEHNR and CDR2 is FQNEAQ (reference sequence). With 1 base removed from V and 1 base from J, the gap between germline ends came to 7 bases. CDR3 protein: CASSLGGGNTGELFF. The CDR3 DNA sequence: TGTGCCAGCAGCTTAGGAGGGGGGAACACCGGGGAGCTGTTTTTT.

J is TRBJ1-2 and V is TRBV7-2; 7 bases are a match to TRBD1. The CDR3 extends over 15 amino acids. The germline V gene encodes CDR1 SGHTA and CDR2 FQGNSA. Losses at the gene ends were 1 base for V and 7 bases for J; bases not matched to a gene: 9. DNA for the CDR3: TGTGCCAGCAGCTTAGGGGGGGCAGGGGGATTTGGCTACACCTTC. This translates into CASSLGGAGGFGYTF.

Details on this clone: Other DNA variants within this sample encode the same CDR3. The V and J genes are TRBV5-4 and TRBJ1-5; maybe TRBD1 (5 bases). Trimming removed 4 bases at V and 0 bases at J, with 8 bases between. Germline V gene sequence: CDR1 SGHNT, CDR2 YYREEE (reference sequence). The CDR3 runs to 14 residues. The CDR3 loop reads CASSAGGSNQPQHF. CDR3 nucleotide sequence: TGTGCCAGCAGCGCCGGGGGTAGCAATCAGCCCCAGCATTTT. Complete variable domain (other parts from reference TRBV5-4 and TRBJ1-5): ETGVTQSPTHLIKTRGQQVTLRCSSQSGHNTVSWYQQALGQGPQFIFQYYREEENGRGNFPPRFSGLQFPNYSSELNVNALELDDSALYLCASSAGGSNQPQHFGDGTRLSIL.

In the case of this clone: Other DNA sequences from this sample encode an identical CDR3 as well. The chain is built from TRBV7-8 and TRBJ2-7, with TRBD2 matching over 7 bases. Germline CDR1 reads SGHVS; CDR2 reads FQNEAQ. The length of the CDR3 is 15 residues. Trimming cost V 2 bases and J 6 bases; bases outside gene matches: 10. The CDR3 loop reads CASSLLGGSLGEQYF. In DNA, the CDR3 is TGTGCCAGCAGCTTATTGGGCGGGAGTCTGGGCGAGCAGTACTTC. Based on the CDR3 plus reference TRBV7-8 and TRBJ2-7, the full variable domain is GAGVSQSPRYKVAKRGQDVALRCDPISGHVSLFWYQQALGQGPEFLTYFQNEAQLDKSGLPSDRFFAERPEGSVSTLKIQRTQQEDSAVYLCASSLLGGSLGEQYFGPGTRLTVT.

V and J are TRBV4-3 and TRBJ2-7; 7 bases fit TRBD1. The CDR3 is 15 residues long. Per the germline V gene, CDR1 is LGHNA and CDR2 is YSLEER. Trimming cost V 1 base and J 5 bases; bases outside gene matches: 8. DNA for the CDR3: TGCGCCAGCAGCCAAGGCAGACAGGGTAGCCACGAGCAGTACTTC. As protein: CASSQGRQGSHEQYF.

The genes are TRBV6-6 and TRBJ1-1; D may be TRBD1 (5 bases). From germline, CDR1 is MNHNY and CDR2 SVGAGI (reference sequence). The CDR3 totals 15 residues. V was clipped by 1 base and J by 1 base, with 10 bases between them. Here the CDR3 reads CASSYLGQGNTEAFF. The CDR3, as DNA: TGTGCCAGCAGTTACTTGGGGCAGGGGAACACTGAAGCTTTCTTT.

CDR3 coding DNA: TGCGCCAGCAGCTTGTGGGACAGGTCAAACTCACCCCTCCACTTT. This sequence encodes CASSLWDRSNSPLHF. This rearrangement joins TRBV5-1 to TRBJ1-6, with 8 nucleotides matching TRBD1. CDR3 size: 15 residues. V lost 1 base and J lost 10; bases outside the gene matches: 7. Germline CDR1 SGHRS, CDR2 YFSETQ.

This clone has just a few counts. The V call is TRBV30, the J call TRBJ1-1, with a tentative D call TRBD1 (5 bases). The V and J ends lost 5 bases and 6 bases respectively, with 16 bases between them. The CDR3 consists of 13 residues. CDR1 is GTSNPN, CDR2 SVGIG, per germline (reference sequence). The CDR3 nucleotides are TGTGCCTGGCCCGGGGGGGGAACTTCTGAAGCTTTCTTT. As protein: CAWPGGGTSEAFF.

The rearrangement links TRBV6-4 to TRBJ2-6; possible D gene TRBD1, 5 bases. Trimming took 3 bases from V and 1 from J, leaving 10 bases between them. The CDR3 covers 16 residues. CDR1 and CDR2 (germline): MRHNA, SNTAGT. As DNA, the CDR3 is TGTGCCAGCAGTGAAGGGGAAGAATCTGGGGCCAACGTCCTGACTTTC. Translated: CASSEGEESGANVLTF.

This clone has a handful of counts. The junction does not match germline at one end; this may be a read error. The rearrangement uses TRBV7-7 and TRBJ2-1, with TRBD2 identical over 8 bases. Germline lookup yields CDR1 SSHAT and CDR2 FNYEAQ (reference sequence). The CDR3 loop spans 15 amino acids. The CDR3: CASSHGLASYNEQFF. DNA of the CDR3: TGTGCTAGCAGCCACGGACTAGCCTCCTACAATGAGCAGTTCTTC.

The chain recombines TRBV14 with TRBJ2-7, with a possible D match to TRBD2 (5 bases). Per the germline V gene, CDR1 is SGHDN and CDR2 is FVKESK. The V end was cut by 0 bases, the J end by 5 bases, with 8 bases between. The CDR3 is 13 residues long. The CDR3 sequence is CASSQDWRNEQYF. CDR3 nucleotide sequence: TGTGCCAGCAGCCAAGATTGGAGGAACGAGCAGTACTTC.

The chain uses TRBV10-1 and TRBJ2-1; weak D call: TRBD2 (6 bases). The germline V and J ends were trimmed by 2 bases and 1 base, with 12 bases remaining between them. This CDR3 contains 16 residues. Per germline, CDR1 WNHNN and CDR2 SYGVQD (reference sequence). CDR3 amino acids: CASSEIAVGSYNEQFF. The CDR3 DNA follows: TGCGCCAGCAGTGAGATAGCGGTCGGGTCCTACAATGAGCAGTTCTTC.

This clone appeared a few times. The chain links TRBV19 to TRBJ1-2; D ambiguous. Germline CDR1 LNHDA, CDR2 SQIVND (reference sequence). V shed 6 bases and J shed 9 bases, with 8 bases lying between them. The length of the CDR3 is 10 residues. DNA for the CDR3: TGTGCCAGTAGGAGCGATCGCTACACCTTC. Residues: CASRSDRYTF.

The chain employs TRBV6-5 and TRBJ1-2; TRBD1 might be the D (6 bases). Germline V CDR1 and CDR2: MNHEY, SVGAGI. Trimming stripped 5 bases from V and 5 bases from J, with 12 bases between. The CDR3 is 13 residues long. The CDR3 region has the DNA TGTGCCAGCAGTCGGACAGCAGCATATGGCTACACCTTC. Translation gives CASSRTAAYGYTF.

V gene TRBV27 combines with J gene TRBJ2-2; D might be TRBD1 (6 bases). CDR3 length: 15 residues. CDR1 and CDR2 (germline): MNHEY, SMNVEV (reference sequence). The ends were cut back, 5 bases at V and 1 base at J, with 11 bases in the middle. CDR3 sequence: CASSITGLNTGELFF. In DNA form, the CDR3 reads TGTGCCAGCAGTATAACAGGGTTGAACACCGGGGAGCTGTTTTTT.

The chain recombines TRBV5-1 with TRBJ2-5; possible D gene TRBD2, 5 bases. This CDR3 has 15 residues. The V end lost 4 bases, the J end lost 3 bases, and 16 bases lay between the germline ends. The germline CDR1 and CDR2 sequences are SGHRS and YFSETQ. CDR3 bases: TGCGCCAGCAGCCCGGACGGACTTGCAGAAGAGACCCAGTACTTC. Protein sequence: CASSPDGLAEETQYF.

About this clone: This CDR3 is also generated by other DNA sequences in the sample. The CDR3 loop is CAISDRTGGSYEQYF. The CDR3 DNA reads as TGTGCCATCAGTGACCGGACAGGGGGCTCCTACGAGCAGTACTTC. The rearrangement links TRBV10-3 to TRBJ2-7; TRBD1 matches 10 bases. This CDR3 is built from 15 residues. The J segment lost 0 bases and the V segment lost 3 bases, leaving 2 bases of the junction unmatched. Germline V gene sequence: CDR1 ENHRY, CDR2 SYGVKD.